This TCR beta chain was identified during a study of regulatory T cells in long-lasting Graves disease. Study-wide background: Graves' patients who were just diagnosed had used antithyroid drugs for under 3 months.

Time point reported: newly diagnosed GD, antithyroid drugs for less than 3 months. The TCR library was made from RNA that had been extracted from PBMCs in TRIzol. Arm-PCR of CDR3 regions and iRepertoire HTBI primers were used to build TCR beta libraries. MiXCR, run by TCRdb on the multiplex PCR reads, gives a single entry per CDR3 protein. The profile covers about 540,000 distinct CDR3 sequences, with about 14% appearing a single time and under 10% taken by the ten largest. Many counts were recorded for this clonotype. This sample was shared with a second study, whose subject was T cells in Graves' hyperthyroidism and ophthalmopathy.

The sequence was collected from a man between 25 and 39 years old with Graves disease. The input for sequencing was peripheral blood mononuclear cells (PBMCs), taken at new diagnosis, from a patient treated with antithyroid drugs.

DNA of the CDR3: TGTGCCAGCACTAAGGAGGGCTCTAGCACAGATACGCAGTATTTT. It translates to CASTKEGSSTDTQYF. The rearrangement uses TRBV12-3 or TRBV12-4 and TRBJ2-3, with D possibly being TRBD2 (6 bases). The V gene lost 7 bases and the J gene lost 0 bases, with 14 bases spanning the gap. The CDR3 runs to 15 residues.